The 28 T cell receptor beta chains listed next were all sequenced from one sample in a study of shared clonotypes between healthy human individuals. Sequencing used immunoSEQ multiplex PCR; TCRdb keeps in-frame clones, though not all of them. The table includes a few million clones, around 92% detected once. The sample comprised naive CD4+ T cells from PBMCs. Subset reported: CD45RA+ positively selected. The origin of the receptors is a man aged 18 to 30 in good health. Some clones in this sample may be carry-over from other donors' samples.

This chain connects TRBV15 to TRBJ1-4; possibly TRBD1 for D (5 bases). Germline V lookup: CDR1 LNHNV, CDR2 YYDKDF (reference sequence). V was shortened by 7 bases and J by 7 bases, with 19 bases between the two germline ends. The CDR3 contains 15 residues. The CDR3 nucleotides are TGTGCCACCAAGATTTGGGACCCCGAAGGTGAAAAACTGTTTTTT. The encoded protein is CATKIWDPEGEKLFF. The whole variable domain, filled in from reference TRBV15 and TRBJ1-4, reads DAMVIQNPRYQVTQFGKPVTLSCSQTLNHNVMYWYQQKSSQAPKLLFHYYDKDFNNEADTPDNFQSRRPNTSFCFLDIRSPGLGDTAMYLCATKIWDPEGEKLFFGSGTQLSVL.

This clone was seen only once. CDR3 nucleotide sequence: TGTGCCAGCAGCGTAGGGTGGGCAGATTTTTACTACGAGCAGTACTTC. Amino acid sequence: CASSVGWADFYYEQYF. The chain recombines TRBV9 with TRBJ2-7; unclear D gene. Germline loops: CDR1 SGDLS, CDR2 YYNGEE. The CDR3 contains 16 residues. V was shortened by 0 bases and J by 3 bases, with 16 bases between the two germline ends. Using reference TRBV9 and TRBJ2-7 for the parts outside the CDR3, the full variable domain is DSGVTQTPKHLITATGQRVTLRCSPRSGDLSVYWYQQSLDQGLQFLIQYYNGEERAKGNILERFSAQQFPDLHSELNLSSLELGDSALYFCASSVGWADFYYEQYFGPGTRLTVT.

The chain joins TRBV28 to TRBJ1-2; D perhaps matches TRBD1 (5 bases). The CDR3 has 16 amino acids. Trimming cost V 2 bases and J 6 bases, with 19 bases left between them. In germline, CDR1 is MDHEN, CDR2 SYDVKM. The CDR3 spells CASSLGAGGSRDGYTF. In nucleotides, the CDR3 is TGTGCCAGCAGTTTAGGGGCGGGGGGTAGTAGGGATGGCTACACCTTC.

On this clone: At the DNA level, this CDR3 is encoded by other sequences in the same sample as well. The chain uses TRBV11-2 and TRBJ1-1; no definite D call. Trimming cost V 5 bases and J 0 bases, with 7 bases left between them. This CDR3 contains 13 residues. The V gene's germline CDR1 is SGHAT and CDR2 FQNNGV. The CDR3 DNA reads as TGTGCCAGCAGCCCCCCATTGAACACTGAAGCTTTCTTT. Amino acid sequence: CASSPPLNTEAFF.

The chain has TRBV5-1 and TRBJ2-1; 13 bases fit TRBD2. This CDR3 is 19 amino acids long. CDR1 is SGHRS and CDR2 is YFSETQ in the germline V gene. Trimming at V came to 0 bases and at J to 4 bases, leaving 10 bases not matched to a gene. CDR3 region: CASSLGTSGSARGYNEQFF. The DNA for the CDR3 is TGCGCCAGCAGCTTGGGGACTAGCGGGAGTGCCCGGGGGTACAATGAGCAGTTCTTC.

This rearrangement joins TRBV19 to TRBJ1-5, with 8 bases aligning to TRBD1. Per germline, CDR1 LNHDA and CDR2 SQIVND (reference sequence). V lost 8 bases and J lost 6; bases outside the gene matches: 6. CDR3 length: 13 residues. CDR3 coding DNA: TGTGCCAGTGGCACAGGGGGAGGTCAGCCCCAGCATTTT. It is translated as CASGTGGGQPQHF.

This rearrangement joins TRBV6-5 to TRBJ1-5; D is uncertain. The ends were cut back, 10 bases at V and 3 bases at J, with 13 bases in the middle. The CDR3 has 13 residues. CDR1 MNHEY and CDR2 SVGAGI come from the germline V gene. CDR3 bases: TGTGCCACCTCTTACAGATCCAATCAGCCCCAGCATTTT. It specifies CATSYRSNQPQHF.

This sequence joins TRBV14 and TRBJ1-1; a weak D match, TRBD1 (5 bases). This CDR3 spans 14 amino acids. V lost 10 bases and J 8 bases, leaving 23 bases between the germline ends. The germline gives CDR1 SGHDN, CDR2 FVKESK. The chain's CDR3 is CATSDREPVGEAFF. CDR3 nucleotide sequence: TGTGCCACTAGCGACAGAGAGCCCGTTGGCGAAGCTTTCTTT.

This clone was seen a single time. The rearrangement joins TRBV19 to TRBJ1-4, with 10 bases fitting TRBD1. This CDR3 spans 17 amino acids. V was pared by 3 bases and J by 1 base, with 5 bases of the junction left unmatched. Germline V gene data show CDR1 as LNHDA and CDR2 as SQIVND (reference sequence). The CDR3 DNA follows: TGTGCCAGTAGTATGCGGGACAGGGGAAGAACTAATGAAAAACTGTTTTTT. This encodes CASSMRDRGRTNEKLFF. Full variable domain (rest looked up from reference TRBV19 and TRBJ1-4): DGGITQSPKYLFRKEGQNVTLSCEQNLNHDAMYWYRQDPGQGLRLIYYSQIVNDFQKGDIAEGYSVSREKKESFPLTVTSAQKNPTAFYLCASSMRDRGRTNEKLFFGSGTQLSVL.

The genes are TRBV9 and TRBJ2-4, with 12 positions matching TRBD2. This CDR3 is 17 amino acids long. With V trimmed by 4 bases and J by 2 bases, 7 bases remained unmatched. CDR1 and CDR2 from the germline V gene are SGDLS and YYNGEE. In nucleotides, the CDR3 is TGTGCCAGCAGCCCACGACTAGCGGGAGTTACCAAAAACATTCAGTACTTC. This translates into CASSPRLAGVTKNIQYF.

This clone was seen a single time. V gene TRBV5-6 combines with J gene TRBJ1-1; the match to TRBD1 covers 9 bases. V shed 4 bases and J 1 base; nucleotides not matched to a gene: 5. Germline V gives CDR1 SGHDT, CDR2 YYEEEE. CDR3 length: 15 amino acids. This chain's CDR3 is CASSAGTGPNTEAFF. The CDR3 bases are TGTGCCAGCAGCGCCGGGACAGGGCCGAACACTGAAGCTTTCTTT.

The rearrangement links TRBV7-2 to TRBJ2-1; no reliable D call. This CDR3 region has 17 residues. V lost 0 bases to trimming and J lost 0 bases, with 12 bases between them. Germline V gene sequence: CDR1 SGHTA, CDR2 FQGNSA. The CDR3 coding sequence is TGTGCCAGCAGCTTAGCCCGGTTGCAGTACTCCTACAATGAGCAGTTCTTC. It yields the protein CASSLARLQYSYNEQFF.

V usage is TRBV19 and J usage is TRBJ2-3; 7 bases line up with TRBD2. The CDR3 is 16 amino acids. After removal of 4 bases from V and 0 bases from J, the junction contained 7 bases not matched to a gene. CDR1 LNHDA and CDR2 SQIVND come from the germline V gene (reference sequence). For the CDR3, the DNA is TGTGCCAGTAGTACCCGTACAGCGGGGAGCACAGATACGCAGTATTTT. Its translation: CASSTRTAGSTDTQYF.

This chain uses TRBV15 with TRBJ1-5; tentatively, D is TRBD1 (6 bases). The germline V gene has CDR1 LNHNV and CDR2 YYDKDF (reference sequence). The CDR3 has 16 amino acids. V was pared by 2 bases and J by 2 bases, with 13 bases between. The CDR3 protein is CATSRRGEAGNQPQHF. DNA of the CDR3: TGTGCCACCAGCAGAAGGGGGGAAGCCGGCAATCAGCCCCAGCATTTT.

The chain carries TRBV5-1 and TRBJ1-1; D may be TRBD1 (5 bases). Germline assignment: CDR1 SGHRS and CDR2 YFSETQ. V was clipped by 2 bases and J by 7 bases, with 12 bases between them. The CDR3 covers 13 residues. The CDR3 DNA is TGCGCCAGCAGCTTTCAAGGGGCCGGTGAAGCTTTCTTT. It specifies CASSFQGAGEAFF.

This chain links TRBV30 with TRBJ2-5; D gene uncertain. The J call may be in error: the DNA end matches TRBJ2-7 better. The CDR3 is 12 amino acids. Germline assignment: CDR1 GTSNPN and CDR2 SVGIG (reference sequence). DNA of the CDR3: TGTGCCTGGACGGAGAGCTCCTACGAGCAGTACTTC. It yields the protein CAWTESSYEQYF.

The CDR3 reads CASSLRPDVEKLFF. In DNA, the CDR3 is TGTGCCAGCAGCTTGAGGCCCGACGTTGAAAAACTGTTTTTT. The chain uses TRBV5-4 and TRBJ1-4; D call uncertain. The germline V and J ends were trimmed by 1 base and 7 bases, with 11 bases remaining between them. The CDR3 sequence is 14 residues long. CDR1 is SGHNT, CDR2 YYREEE, per germline (reference sequence).

Here the CDR3 DNA reads TGTGCCAGTAGGTTTAACAGGGGGCGTCGAGTGAGGACCGGGGAGCTGTTTTTT. It encodes CASRFNRGRRVRTGELFF. The V and J genes are TRBV19 and TRBJ2-2; 9 bases fit TRBD1. CDR1 is LNHDA, CDR2 SQIVND, per germline (reference sequence). The CDR3 runs 18 residues. Trimming cost V 6 bases and J 5 bases; bases outside gene matches: 16.

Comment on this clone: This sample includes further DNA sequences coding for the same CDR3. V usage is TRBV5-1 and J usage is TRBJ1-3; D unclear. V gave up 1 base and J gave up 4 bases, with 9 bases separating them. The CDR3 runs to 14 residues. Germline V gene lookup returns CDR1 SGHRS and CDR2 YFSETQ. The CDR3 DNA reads TGCGCCAGCAGCTTGTCGGGTTTCGGAAACACCATATATTTT. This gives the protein CASSLSGFGNTIYF. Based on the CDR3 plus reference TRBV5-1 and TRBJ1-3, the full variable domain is KAGVTQTPRYLIKTRGQQVTLSCSPISGHRSVSWYQQTPGQGLQFLFEYFSETQRNKGNFPGRFSGRQFSNSRSEMNVSTLELGDSALYLCASSLSGFGNTIYFGEGSWLTVV.

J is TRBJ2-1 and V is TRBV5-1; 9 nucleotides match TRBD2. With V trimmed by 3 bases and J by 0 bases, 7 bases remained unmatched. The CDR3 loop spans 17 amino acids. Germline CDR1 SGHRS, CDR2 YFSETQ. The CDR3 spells CASSSYPSGNSYNEQFF. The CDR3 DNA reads TGCGCCAGCAGCTCATATCCTAGCGGGAACTCCTACAATGAGCAGTTCTTC.

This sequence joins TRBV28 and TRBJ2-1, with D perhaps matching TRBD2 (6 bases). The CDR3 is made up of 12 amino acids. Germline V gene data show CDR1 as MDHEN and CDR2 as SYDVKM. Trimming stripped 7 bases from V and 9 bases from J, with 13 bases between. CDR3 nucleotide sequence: TGTGCCAGCACCGTATCCGGGGGTGAGCAGTTCTTC. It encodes CASTVSGGEQFF.

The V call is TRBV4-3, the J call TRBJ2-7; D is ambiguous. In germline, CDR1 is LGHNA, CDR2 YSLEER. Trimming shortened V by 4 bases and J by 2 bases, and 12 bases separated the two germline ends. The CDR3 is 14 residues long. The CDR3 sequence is CASSPTFGAYEQYF. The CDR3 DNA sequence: TGCGCCAGCAGCCCTACTTTTGGGGCCTACGAGCAGTACTTC.

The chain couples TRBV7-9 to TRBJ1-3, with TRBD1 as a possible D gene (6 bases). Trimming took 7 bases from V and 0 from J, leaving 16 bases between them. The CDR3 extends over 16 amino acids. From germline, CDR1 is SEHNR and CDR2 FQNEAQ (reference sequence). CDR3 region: CASTIIGGDSGNTIYF. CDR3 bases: TGTGCCAGCACCATTATCGGGGGCGACTCTGGAAACACCATATATTTT.

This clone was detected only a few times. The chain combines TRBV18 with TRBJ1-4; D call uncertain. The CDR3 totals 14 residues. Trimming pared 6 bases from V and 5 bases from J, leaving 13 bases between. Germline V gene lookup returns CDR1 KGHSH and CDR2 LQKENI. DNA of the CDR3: TGTGCCAGCTCCCCGGCGGACGGAAATGAAAAACTGTTTTTT. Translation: CASSPADGNEKLFF.

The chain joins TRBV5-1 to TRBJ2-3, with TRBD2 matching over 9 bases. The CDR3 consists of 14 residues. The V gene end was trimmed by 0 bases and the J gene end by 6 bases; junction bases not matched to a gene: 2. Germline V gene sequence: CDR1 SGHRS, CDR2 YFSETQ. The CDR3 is CASSLVGTSDTQYF. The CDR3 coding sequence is TGCGCCAGCAGCTTGGTCGGGACTAGCGATACGCAGTATTTT. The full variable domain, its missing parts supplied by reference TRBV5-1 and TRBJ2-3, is KAGVTQTPRYLIKTRGQQVTLSCSPISGHRSVSWYQQTPGQGLQFLFEYFSETQRNKGNFPGRFSGRQFSNSRSEMNVSTLELGDSALYLCASSLVGTSDTQYFGPGTRLTVL.

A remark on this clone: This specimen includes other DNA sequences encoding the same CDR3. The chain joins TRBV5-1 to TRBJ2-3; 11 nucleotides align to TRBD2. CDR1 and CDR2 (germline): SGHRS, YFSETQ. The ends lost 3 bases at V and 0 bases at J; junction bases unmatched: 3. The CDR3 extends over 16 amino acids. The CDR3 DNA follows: TGCGCCAGCAGCTCGGGACTAGCGGCGAGCACAGATACGCAGTATTTT. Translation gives CASSSGLAASTDTQYF.

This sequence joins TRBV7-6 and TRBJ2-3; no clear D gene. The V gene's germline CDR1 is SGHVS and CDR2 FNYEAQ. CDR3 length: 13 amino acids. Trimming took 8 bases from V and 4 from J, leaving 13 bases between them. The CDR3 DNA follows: TGTGCCAGCGGTATTAATGTCCCAGATACGCAGTATTTT. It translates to CASGINVPDTQYF.

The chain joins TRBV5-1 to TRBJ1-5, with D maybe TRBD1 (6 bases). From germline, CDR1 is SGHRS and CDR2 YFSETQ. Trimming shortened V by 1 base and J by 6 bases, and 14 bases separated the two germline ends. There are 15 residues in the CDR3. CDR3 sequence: CASSLMGGAGQPQHF. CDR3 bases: TGCGCCAGCAGCTTGATGGGGGGCGCAGGTCAGCCCCAGCATTTT. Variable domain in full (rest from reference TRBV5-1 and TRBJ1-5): KAGVTQTPRYLIKTRGQQVTLSCSPISGHRSVSWYQQTPGQGLQFLFEYFSETQRNKGNFPGRFSGRQFSNSRSEMNVSTLELGDSALYLCASSLMGGAGQPQHFGDGTRLSIL.